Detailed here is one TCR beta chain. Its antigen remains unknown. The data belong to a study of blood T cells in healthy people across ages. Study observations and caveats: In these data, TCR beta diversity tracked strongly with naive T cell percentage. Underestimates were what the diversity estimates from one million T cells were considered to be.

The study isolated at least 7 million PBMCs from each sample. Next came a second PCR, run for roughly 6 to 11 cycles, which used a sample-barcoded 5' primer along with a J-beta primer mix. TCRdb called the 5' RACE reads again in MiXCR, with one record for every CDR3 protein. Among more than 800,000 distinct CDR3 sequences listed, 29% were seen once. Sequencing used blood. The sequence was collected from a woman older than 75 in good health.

This chain's CDR3 is CASSHRESGYSYTF. The CDR3 bases are TGTGCCAGCAGCCACCGCGAGAGTGGTTATAGCTACACCTTC. The chain recombines TRBV6-2 or TRBV6-3 with TRBJ1-2, with D uncertain. V was cut by 6 bases and J by 9 bases, with 20 bases left in between. There are 14 residues in the CDR3. Germline assignment: CDR1 MNHEY and CDR2 SVGEGT.